The 14 T cell receptor beta chains given below trace back to one sample, sequenced in a study of human T cells and chemical hapten exposure. TCRdb independently ran MiXCR on the RACE reads; one entry per CDR3 protein. Among some 350,000 distinct CDR3 sequences, around 6% were seen once, and the ten largest hold around 5.8%. The time point here: patch test 2, 6 weeks after DPC sensitization. Treatment indicated: therapeutic diphenylcyclopropenone sensitization with weekly scalp DPC. The source was whole blood, collected in connection with sensitization to the hapten diphenylcyclopropenone (DPC). Receptors were obtained from a woman aged 18-29 years with alopecia areata. Some clones in this sample may be carry-over from other donors' samples.

This clonotype was counted many times. V and J are TRBV6-2 or TRBV6-3 and TRBJ1-1; D remains unclear. V lost 5 bases and J 3 bases, leaving 7 bases between the germline ends. The CDR3 is 12 residues long. Germline V gives CDR1 MNHEY, CDR2 SVGEGT. This chain's CDR3 is CASSLQDTEAFF. In DNA form, the CDR3 reads TGTGCCAGCAGTCTTCAAGACACTGAAGCTTTCTTT.

This clonotype was detected only a few times. This sequence joins TRBV5-1 and TRBJ2-5; TRBD1 is a possible D gene (5 bases). Trimming left V 0 bases short and J 4 bases short, with 10 bases between. The germline CDR1 and CDR2 sequences are SGHRS and YFSETQ. The CDR3 covers 14 residues. CDR3 in amino acids: CASSLGQRRETQYF. Written as DNA, the CDR3 is TGCGCCAGCAGCTTGGGACAGAGAAGAGAGACCCAGTACTTC.

This clonotype was counted many times. The J gene is TRBJ1-1, the V gene TRBV20-1; no reliable D call. The CDR3 runs 13 residues. Germline CDR1 is DFQATT and CDR2 is SNEGSKA (reference sequence). Trimming pared 0 bases from V and 5 bases from J, leaving 10 bases between. For the CDR3, the DNA is TGCAGTGCTAGAGATTGGGTAGAGACTGAAGCTTTCTTT. Encoded protein: CSARDWVETEAFF.

DNA of the CDR3: TGTGCCAGCAGTTACTCGATAGGGGACAACTATGGCTACACCTTC. It is translated as CASSYSIGDNYGYTF. The chain combines TRBV6-5 with TRBJ1-2; TRBD1 is a possible D gene (5 bases). V was shortened by 0 bases and J by 2 bases, with 10 bases between the two germline ends. Germline V gene sequence: CDR1 MNHEY, CDR2 SVGAGI. This CDR3 is built from 15 residues.

In this sample, this clonotype turned up a few times. This chain joins TRBV6-5 and TRBJ2-6; the D is unclear. Germline V gives CDR1 MNHEY, CDR2 SVGAGI. V dropped 4 bases and J dropped 1 base, with 8 bases sitting between them. The CDR3 runs 15 residues. In DNA form, the CDR3 reads TGTGCCAGCAGTTCGCTGAAGTCTGGGGCCAACGTCCTGACTTTC. Protein product: CASSSLKSGANVLTF.

The chain recombines TRBV5-1 with TRBJ2-5, with 9 bases fitting TRBD2. Unmatched junction bases numbered 11, after V lost 8 bases and J lost 0 bases. The CDR3 is 16 amino acids. Germline V gene data show CDR1 as SGHRS and CDR2 as YFSETQ. As DNA, the CDR3 is TGCGCCAGTACCAGACAGACTAGCGGATACCAAGAGACCCAGTACTTC. Translated, it gives CASTRQTSGYQETQYF.

This clonotype was picked up many times. The chain has TRBV4-2 and TRBJ1-2, with D perhaps TRBD1 (6 bases). Germline CDR1 is LGHNA and CDR2 is YNFKEQ. There are 15 residues in the CDR3. V lost 0 bases to trimming and J lost 3 bases, with 11 bases between them. CDR3 in amino acids: CASSQDGQTDYGYTF. Written as DNA, the CDR3 is TGTGCCAGCAGCCAAGACGGACAGACCGACTATGGCTACACCTTC.

J is TRBJ1-4 and V is TRBV27; D might be TRBD1 (5 bases). CDR3 length equals 15 residues. The V gene's germline CDR1 is MNHEY and CDR2 SMNVEV (reference sequence). V lost 4 bases and J 7 bases, leaving 16 bases between the germline ends. For the CDR3, the DNA is TGTGCCAGCAGTTGGAACGGGGCACTCGGTGAAAAACTGTTTTTT. Its translation: CASSWNGALGEKLFF.

This clonotype was picked up a small number of times. This chain joins TRBV20-1 and TRBJ2-7, with TRBD1 as a possible D gene (5 bases). The CDR3 totals 12 residues. The V and J ends lost 4 bases and 4 bases respectively, with 11 bases between them. Germline CDR1 reads DFQATT; CDR2 reads SNEGSKA (reference sequence). The CDR3 DNA is TGCAGTGCTAACCACCAGGGATACGAGCAGTACTTC. Protein product: CSANHQGYEQYF.

The chain has TRBV6-2 or TRBV6-3 and TRBJ2-1; 7 positions agree with TRBD1. CDR1 and CDR2 (germline): MNHEY, SVGEGT. V gave up 4 bases and J gave up 2 bases; unmatched junction bases: 2. The length of the CDR3 is 14 residues. The DNA for the CDR3 is TGTGCCAGCAGTTCGGGACAGACCTACAATGAGCAGTTCTTC. As protein: CASSSGQTYNEQFF.

This chain's CDR3 is CSVEEAYNEQFF. For the CDR3, the DNA is TGCAGCGTTGAGGAGGCTTACAATGAGCAGTTCTTC. The J gene is TRBJ2-1, the V gene TRBV29-1; the D gene is possibly TRBD2 (5 bases). The V end lost 3 bases, the J end lost 4 bases, and 7 bases lay between the germline ends. Germline CDR1 SQVTM, CDR2 ANQGSEA. The CDR3 spans 12 residues.

Only a few counts were recorded for this clonotype. This chain connects TRBV29-1 to TRBJ2-3; TRBD2 matches 11 bases. The CDR3 runs to 16 residues. Per the germline V gene, CDR1 is SQVTM and CDR2 is ANQGSEA. V shed 4 bases and J 0 bases; nucleotides not matched to a gene: 6. The DNA for the CDR3 is TGCAGCGTTGCGGGACTAGCGGAACCTAGCACAGATACGCAGTATTTT. Translated, it gives CSVAGLAEPSTDTQYF.

This clonotype was seen ten or more times. This chain links TRBV4-3 with TRBJ1-2; D is ambiguous. The CDR3 contains 15 residues. V lost 0 bases to trimming and J lost 4 bases, with 12 bases between them. From germline, CDR1 is LGHNA and CDR2 YSLEER. CDR3 protein: CASSQDYDGSYGYTF. The DNA for the CDR3 is TGCGCCAGCAGCCAAGATTACGACGGATCCTATGGCTACACCTTC.

This clonotype was counted at least ten times. The chain carries TRBV20-1 and TRBJ1-2, with TRBD1 identical over 9 bases. The CDR3 extends over 16 amino acids. Germline loops: CDR1 DFQATT, CDR2 SNEGSKA (reference sequence). The CDR3 region has the DNA TGCAGAGGAGCTCTCGGGACAGGGCTCCCAGGGGACGGCTACACCTTC. Amino acid sequence: CRGALGTGLPGDGYTF.